A single sample gave rise to the 28 T cell receptor beta chains below, sequenced in a study of early T cells in non-severe SARS-CoV-2 infection. TCRdb analysed the 5' RACE reads with MiXCR anew, one entry per CDR3 protein. The table has almost 85,000 distinct CDR3 sequences, about 12% seen once. The source material was whole blood. The origin of the receptors is an adult who was a healthcare worker with PCR-confirmed SARS-CoV-2 infection or an uninfected control (not recorded which).

This clonotype was counted ten times or more. The V gene is TRBV7-6, the J gene TRBJ1-3, with D possibly being TRBD1 (5 bases). The V and J ends lost 5 bases and 0 bases respectively, with 14 bases between them. Germline-derived CDR1 and CDR2 are SGHVS and FNYEAQ. The CDR3 spans 16 residues. CDR3 in DNA: TGTGCCAGCAGCCAGACAGCTCTCCACTCTGGAAACACCATATATTTT. The encoded protein is CASSQTALHSGNTIYF.

The table lists this clonotype with a few counts. The chain couples TRBV25-1 to TRBJ1-1; 11 nucleotides align to TRBD1. Germline V CDR1 and CDR2: MGHDK, SYGVNS. The V segment lost 3 bases and the J segment 2 bases; nucleotides outside the gene matches: 2. The CDR3 sequence is 15 residues long. The CDR3 nucleotides read TGTGCCAGCAGTGACTGGACAGGGGGCAACACTGAAGCTTTCTTT. Translated: CASSDWTGGNTEAFF. The full variable domain, completed using reference TRBV25-1 and TRBJ1-1, is EADIYQTPRYLVIGTGKKITLECSQTMGHDKMYWYQQDPGMELHLIHYSYGVNSTEKGDLSSESTVSRIRTEHFPLTLESARPSHTSQYLCASSDWTGGNTEAFFGQGTRLTVV.

This clonotype was detected ten times or more. This chain's CDR3 is CACPGRSNYGYTF. CDR3 sequence (DNA): TGTGCCTGCCCCGGACGGTCTAACTATGGCTACACCTTC. The chain combines TRBV30 with TRBJ1-2; D is uncertain. The CDR3 has 13 residues. V lost 6 bases and J lost 0, with 11 bases in between. In germline, CDR1 is GTSNPN, CDR2 SVGIG (reference sequence). Full variable domain (outside the CDR3, taken from reference TRBV30 and TRBJ1-2): SQTIHQWPATLVQPVGSPLSLECTVEGTSNPNLYWYRQAAGRGLQLLFYSVGIGQISSEVPQNLSASRPQDRQFILSSKKLLLSDSGFYLCACPGRSNYGYTFGSGTRLTVV.

Relative to its sample, this clonotype is medium-sized. The V gene is TRBV12-2, the J gene TRBJ1-1; the table's D call of TRBD1 was not tested on the DNA. TRBV12-2 is termed a pseudogene. This CDR3 spans 12 amino acids. CDR3 DNA sequence: TGTGCAAGTCGCTCGGGGGCAGATGAAGCTTTCTTT. Encoded protein: CASRSGADEAFF.

The rearrangement links TRBV6-5 to TRBJ1-4; D unresolved. There are 14 residues in the CDR3. V was trimmed by 5 bases and J by 0 bases, leaving 7 bases between them. The germline gives CDR1 MNHEY, CDR2 SVGAGI. The DNA for the CDR3 is TGTGCCAGCAGTCGGACGGCAACTAATGAAAAACTGTTTTTT. It encodes CASSRTATNEKLFF.

This clonotype showed up many times. This sequence joins TRBV7-2 and TRBJ2-3; D is undetermined. The CDR3 is 13 amino acids. Trimming stripped 3 bases from V and 1 base from J, with 5 bases between. Germline lookup yields CDR1 SGHTA and CDR2 FQGNSA. The DNA of the CDR3 is TGTGCCAGCAGCTTCGGCGGCACAGATACGCAGTATTTT. It yields the protein CASSFGGTDTQYF.

This chain joins TRBV7-9 and TRBJ1-3; no clear D. Germline V lookup: CDR1 SEHNR, CDR2 FQNEAQ (reference sequence). The CDR3 totals 13 residues. The V and J ends lost 4 bases and 2 bases respectively, with 6 bases between them. DNA of the CDR3: TGTGCCAGCAGCTACGGCACTGGAAACACCATATATTTT. This codes for CASSYGTGNTIYF.

The table lists this clonotype with many counts. This chain links TRBV5-1 with TRBJ2-1; 7 positions agree with TRBD2. Germline V gives CDR1 SGHRS, CDR2 YFSETQ. After removal of 4 bases from V and 10 bases from J, the junction contained 11 bases not matched to a gene. This CDR3 spans 14 amino acids. CDR3 coding DNA: TGCGCCAGCAGCACCCTACCCGGGGGGATGGAGCAGTTCTTC. Protein sequence: CASSTLPGGMEQFF.

This clonotype showed up just a few times. This CDR3 reads CASSPLRQGLVGELFF. The CDR3, as DNA: TGTGCCAGCTCACCATTACGACAAGGACTGGTCGGGGAGCTGTTTTTT. The rearrangement uses TRBV18 and TRBJ2-2, with a weak D call TRBD2 (5 bases). The CDR3 spans 16 residues. Germline CDR1 and CDR2: KGHSH and LQKENI. Deletions cut 2 bases from V and 7 bases from J, with 17 bases between.

This clonotype was detected many times. The V and J genes are TRBV3-1 and TRBJ2-1; D might be TRBD2 (7 bases). The V end lost 4 bases, the J end lost 6 bases, and 13 bases lay between the germline ends. Germline assignment: CDR1 LGHDT and CDR2 YNNKEL (reference sequence). The CDR3 totals 14 residues. DNA for the CDR3: TGTGCCAGCAGCCCCAGGGGCGGGAGCAATGAGCAGTTCTTC. Its translation is CASSPRGGSNEQFF.

There are many counts of this clonotype. The CDR3 region has the DNA TGTGCCAGCAGCTCACAGGGAGGAGCAGAGACCCAGTACTTC. It codes for CASSSQGGAETQYF. This chain joins TRBV11-2 and TRBJ2-5, with D perhaps assigned TRBD1 or TRBD2 (6 bases each). The CDR3 has 14 amino acids. V lost 4 bases to trimming and J lost 4 bases, with 13 bases between them. Germline V gene data show CDR1 as SGHAT and CDR2 as FQNNGV.

This clonotype came up many times. The chain links TRBV3-1 to TRBJ1-1; the D is unclear. Germline lookup yields CDR1 LGHDT and CDR2 YNNKEL (reference sequence). With 6 bases removed from V and 0 bases from J, the gap between germline ends came to 26 bases. CDR3 size: 19 residues. CDR3 in amino acids: CASSNNIGKTTRMNTEAFF. DNA of the CDR3: TGTGCCAGCAGTAACAATATAGGTAAGACAACTCGTATGAACACTGAAGCTTTCTTT.

Many counts were recorded for this clonotype. The chain combines TRBV11-2 with TRBJ2-3; no firm D call. Trimming stripped 1 base from V and 5 bases from J, with 13 bases between. The CDR3 length is 15 residues. The germline V gene encodes CDR1 SGHAT and CDR2 FQNNGV. The CDR3 DNA is TGTGCCAGCAGCTTAGTAGTTAGTGGGAAAGATACGCAGTATTTT. Translation gives CASSLVVSGKDTQYF.

In its sample, this clonotype was seen a few times. This chain links TRBV20-1 with TRBJ1-1; no definite D call. Germline V gene lookup returns CDR1 DFQATT and CDR2 SNEGSKA (reference sequence). The length of the CDR3 is 14 residues. V lost 3 bases and J 6 bases, leaving 17 bases between the germline ends. The chain's CDR3 is CSASGPRGLSEAFF. Here the CDR3 DNA reads TGCAGTGCTAGTGGCCCGCGGGGTCTATCTGAAGCTTTCTTT.

This clonotype turned up a few times. The chain recombines TRBV7-9 with TRBJ1-2; 9 bases line up with TRBD1. This CDR3 has 15 residues. The V gene end was trimmed by 1 base and the J gene end by 3 bases; junction bases not matched to a gene: 3. Germline CDR1 SEHNR, CDR2 FQNEAQ (reference sequence). The CDR3 nucleotides read TGTGCCAGCAGCTTAGGAACAGGGGGCTACTATGGCTACACCTTC. Translating gives CASSLGTGGYYGYTF.

The rearrangement links TRBV10-3 to TRBJ2-3; 11 bases are a match to TRBD2. The V gene end was trimmed by 4 bases and the J gene end by 0 bases; junction bases not matched to a gene: 6. CDR3 length: 17 residues. Germline CDR1 reads ENHRY; CDR2 reads SYGVKD. The CDR3: CAISGLAGPPSTDTQYF. DNA of the CDR3: TGTGCCATCAGTGGACTAGCGGGGCCCCCTAGCACAGATACGCAGTATTTT.

This clonotype was seen repeatedly, ten times or more. V usage is TRBV7-9 and J usage is TRBJ2-6; D unclear. This CDR3 contains 16 residues. Trimming shortened V by 5 bases and J by 4 bases, and 15 bases separated the two germline ends. Per germline, CDR1 SEHNR and CDR2 FQNEAQ (reference sequence). The CDR3 loop reads CASSPLMGSGANVLTF. As DNA, the CDR3 is TGTGCCAGCAGCCCCCTTATGGGGTCCGGGGCCAACGTCCTGACTTTC.

The CDR3: CATSRGLAGGVGEQFF. In DNA form, the CDR3 reads TGTGCCACCAGCAGAGGGCTAGCGGGAGGGGTAGGTGAGCAGTTCTTC. This chain uses TRBV15 with TRBJ2-1; 12 bases map to TRBD2. CDR3 length: 16 residues. Per the germline V gene, CDR1 is LNHNV and CDR2 is YYDKDF (reference sequence). V shed 1 base, J shed 9 bases, and the junction held 7 bases outside the gene matches.

This chain joins TRBV4-2 and TRBJ2-1, with 7 bases identical to TRBD2. The length of the CDR3 is 15 residues. Per the germline V gene, CDR1 is LGHNA and CDR2 is YNFKEQ. Trimming at V came to 0 bases and at J to 6 bases, leaving 5 bases not matched to a gene. CDR3 protein: CASSQEGGSGNEQFF. The CDR3 coding sequence is TGTGCCAGCAGCCAAGAGGGGGGGAGCGGCAATGAGCAGTTCTTC.

The sample holds a few counts of this clonotype. The chain has TRBV20-1 and TRBJ1-1; the D is unclear. Deletions cut 2 bases from V and 3 bases from J, with 10 bases between. The CDR3 covers 13 residues. In germline, CDR1 is DFQATT, CDR2 SNEGSKA (reference sequence). CDR3 DNA: TGCAGTGCTAGAAGACCTGGGGACACTGAAGCTTTCTTT. This gives the protein CSARRPGDTEAFF.

As to this clonotype: The junction departs from the called germline gene at one end, perhaps through a read error. This chain links TRBV7-7 with TRBJ2-1, with 7 bases that match TRBD1. Germline V gives CDR1 SSHAT, CDR2 FNYEAQ (reference sequence). The CDR3 extends over 13 amino acids. The CDR3 protein is CASSLDRVDEQFF. CDR3 DNA: TGTGCTAGCAGCTTAGACAGGGTCGATGAGCAGTTCTTC.

This clonotype was counted between two and nine times. This chain links TRBV11-1 with TRBJ2-2; TRBD1 matches at 7 bases. With 4 bases clipped from V and 6 bases from J, the junction kept 17 bases outside the gene matches. In germline, CDR1 is SGHAT, CDR2 FQDESV (reference sequence). The CDR3 contains 18 residues. The DNA for the CDR3 is TGTGCCAGCAGCTCGCCGCGCCGGACAGGAGCCGCAGCCGGGGAGCTGTTTTTT. Residues: CASSSPRRTGAAAGELFF.

This CDR3 reads CASSAGHTEAFF. CDR3 nucleotide sequence: TGCGCCAGCAGTGCAGGCCACACTGAAGCTTTCTTT. The V call is TRBV10-1, the J call TRBJ1-1; D ambiguous. The CDR3 is 12 residues long. Germline CDR1 is WNHNN and CDR2 is SYGVQD (reference sequence). Trimming removed 4 bases from V and 3 bases from J, with 6 bases in between.

V gene TRBV24-1 combines with J gene TRBJ1-5; 9 bases align to TRBD1. The germline gives CDR1 KGHDR, CDR2 SFDVKD. This CDR3 is built from 20 residues. V was pared by 3 bases and J by 0 bases, with 14 bases of the junction left unmatched. CDR3 region: CATSDPVPGQGKDSNQPQHF. DNA of the CDR3: TGTGCCACCAGTGATCCCGTCCCGGGACAGGGTAAGGATAGCAATCAGCCCCAGCATTTT.

There are a few counts of this clonotype. The chain carries TRBV7-9 and TRBJ2-5; no firm D call. CDR3 length: 15 residues. Trimming left V 5 bases short and J 1 base short, with 14 bases between. Germline loops: CDR1 SEHNR, CDR2 FQNEAQ (reference sequence). CDR3 sequence reads: CASSARVGSQETQYF. CDR3 coding DNA: TGTGCCAGCAGCGCTCGGGTGGGATCCCAAGAGACCCAGTACTTC.

The V call is TRBV2, the J call TRBJ2-7; 15 bases align to TRBD2. CDR3 length: 17 amino acids. V gave up 6 bases and J gave up 7 bases; unmatched junction bases: 13. Germline CDR1 and CDR2: SNHLY and FYNNEI. This CDR3 is CASRRTLRTSGGEEQYF. As DNA, the CDR3 is TGTGCCAGCAGGAGGACTCTCCGGACTAGCGGGGGGGAAGAGCAGTACTTC.

This clonotype was counted many times. This chain connects TRBV5-1 to TRBJ2-7; D gene uncertain. CDR1 is SGHRS, CDR2 YFSETQ, per germline. V was pared by 2 bases and J by 6 bases, with 9 bases between. The CDR3 runs 12 residues. CDR3 protein: CASSLNYPEQYF. CDR3 in DNA: TGCGCCAGCAGCTTAAACTACCCCGAGCAGTACTTC.

This clonotype was seen at least ten times. The chain carries TRBV2 and TRBJ1-5; tentatively, D is TRBD1 (5 bases). Germline V gene lookup returns CDR1 SNHLY and CDR2 FYNNEI. The CDR3 spans 12 residues. V was pared by 8 bases and J by 2 bases, with 7 bases between. The CDR3 region is CASWGGNQPQHF. The CDR3 region has the DNA TGTGCCAGCTGGGGGGGCAATCAGCCCCAGCATTTT.